These 17 T cell receptor beta chains were sequenced from one sample in a study of CD8+ T cells in alopecia areata. As the sequencing template, cDNA was produced by extracting RNA and reverse transcribing it. TCRdb's table, derived via immunoSEQ multiplex PCR, lists solely in-frame clones and lacks some. This repertoire shows roughly 200,000 clones, about 56% found once; its top ten account for over 4%. The sample comprised CD8+ T cells sorted from blood. The receptors were sampled from a human donor in good health.

The chain uses TRBV27 and TRBJ1-1; D is uncertain. Germline CDR1 and CDR2: MNHEY and SMNVEV (reference sequence). Deletions cut 4 bases from V and 1 base from J, with 1 base between. The CDR3 is made up of 11 amino acids. The CDR3 region is CASSSNTEAFF. The CDR3 coding sequence is TGTGCCAGCAGTTCGAACACTGAAGCTTTCTTT.

This clone has a handful of counts. This chain connects TRBV12-5 to TRBJ1-1; D not certain. The germline CDR1 and CDR2 sequences are LGHNT and FRNRAP. This CDR3 comprises 12 residues. Trimming cost V 7 bases and J 4 bases, with 10 bases left between them. The CDR3 DNA reads TGTGCTAGTGCCTTCGAGGGCACTGAAGCTTTCTTT. This gives the protein CASAFEGTEAFF.

This clone came up a few times. This rearrangement joins TRBV30 to TRBJ1-1; D may be TRBD1 (5 bases). The germline gives CDR1 GTSNPN, CDR2 SVGIG (reference sequence). Between the trimmed V and J ends, which lost 2 bases and 1 base, there was a span of 11 bases. The CDR3 is made up of 14 amino acids. CDR3 in DNA: TGTGCCTGGAGTATAGGGGCGGGGAACACTGAAGCTTTCTTT. It is translated as CAWSIGAGNTEAFF.

V and J are TRBV13 and TRBJ2-1; maybe TRBD2 (5 bases). Germline CDR1 PRHDT, CDR2 FYEKMQ (reference sequence). The V and J ends lost 5 bases and 13 bases respectively, with 15 bases between them. This CDR3 region has 12 residues. CDR3 protein: CASSPTGLAQFF. CDR3 nucleotides: TGTGCCAGCAGCCCAACTGGGCTAGCACAGTTCTTC.

CDR3 sequence reads: CASSEAWGRVTGEAFF. Here the CDR3 DNA reads TGTGCCAGCAGTGAAGCCTGGGGCAGAGTTACGGGTGAAGCTTTCTTT. This chain connects TRBV6-1 to TRBJ1-1; a possible D gene is TRBD1 (5 bases). The CDR3 has 16 amino acids. CDR1 is MNHNS, CDR2 SASEGT, per germline. V lost 0 bases and J lost 7, with 18 bases in between.

J is TRBJ1-5 and V is TRBV9; D remains unclear. Germline CDR1 SGDLS, CDR2 YYNGEE. V lost 0 bases and J 5 bases, leaving 18 bases between the germline ends. This CDR3 spans 17 amino acids. The CDR3 reads CASSVAPEDFAHQPQHF. The DNA of the CDR3 is TGTGCCAGCAGCGTAGCGCCGGAAGACTTCGCACATCAGCCCCAGCATTTT.

Remarks on this clone: Other DNA sequences in the sample encode the same CDR3. The chain carries TRBV15 and TRBJ2-1; possible D gene TRBD2, 5 bases. Per germline, CDR1 LNHNV and CDR2 YYDKDF (reference sequence). Trimming took off 0 bases at V and 5 bases at J, with 8 bases between the two ends. The CDR3 totals 14 residues. CDR3 sequence: CATSRDRTDNEQFF. The CDR3 DNA reads TGTGCCACCAGCAGAGATCGGACTGACAATGAGCAGTTCTTC.

The chain recombines TRBV28 with TRBJ1-1; D is undetermined. The V gene's germline CDR1 is MDHEN and CDR2 SYDVKM. Trimming stripped 6 bases from V and 4 bases from J, with 6 bases between. The CDR3 totals 11 residues. This chain's CDR3 is CASSGVTEAFF. As DNA, the CDR3 is TGTGCCAGCAGCGGGGTCACTGAAGCTTTCTTT.

The rearrangement joins TRBV25-1 to TRBJ1-1; D call uncertain. Deletions cut 2 bases from V and 2 bases from J, with 9 bases between. The germline V gene has CDR1 MGHDK and CDR2 SYGVNS. The CDR3 length is 14 residues. CDR3 in amino acids: CASSEGGFNTEAFF. DNA for the CDR3: TGTGCCAGCAGTGAAGGAGGGTTTAACACTGAAGCTTTCTTT.

The chain couples TRBV2 to TRBJ2-2; no definite D call. The CDR3 has 13 residues. Germline V gives CDR1 SNHLY, CDR2 FYNNEI. V was trimmed by 7 bases and J by 4 bases, leaving 10 bases between them. The CDR3 spells CASIEGRTGELFF. The CDR3 DNA is TGTGCCAGCATAGAAGGGCGCACCGGGGAGCTGTTTTTT.

This chain connects TRBV29-1 to TRBJ2-7; D is unresolved. Trimming shortened V by 7 bases and J by 2 bases, and 12 bases separated the two germline ends. The CDR3 runs to 12 residues. Germline CDR1 is SQVTM and CDR2 is ANQGSEA. CDR3 in amino acids: CSAESDTYEQYF. The CDR3 DNA reads TGCAGCGCCGAGTCCGATACCTACGAGCAGTACTTC.

This clone turned up a few times. The J gene is TRBJ2-2, the V gene TRBV7-7, with D unresolved. The germline V and J ends were trimmed by 5 bases and 7 bases, with 17 bases remaining between them. CDR1 and CDR2 (germline): SSHAT, FNYEAQ (reference sequence). The CDR3 sequence is 15 residues long. CDR3 residues: CASSLAVGVSGELFF. The DNA for the CDR3 is TGTGCCAGCAGCCTCGCCGTTGGGGTGAGCGGGGAGCTGTTTTTT.

This clone was picked up a small number of times. V gene TRBV19 combines with J gene TRBJ1-6, with a weak D call TRBD1 (6 bases). Germline-derived CDR1 and CDR2 are LNHDA and SQIVND (reference sequence). V was shortened by 4 bases and J by 6 bases, with 16 bases between the two germline ends. The CDR3 sequence is 16 residues long. Written as DNA, the CDR3 is TGTGCCAGTAGTACCCAACACAGGGAGGGTAATTCACCCCTCCACTTT. It translates to CASSTQHREGNSPLHF.

This sequence joins TRBV7-6 and TRBJ1-6; D is uncertain. The CDR3 is 13 amino acids. The germline V and J ends were trimmed by 2 bases and 7 bases, with 6 bases remaining between them. Per germline, CDR1 SGHVS and CDR2 FNYEAQ. CDR3 in DNA: TGTGCCAGCAGCTTATCCGCGAATTCACCCCTCCACTTT. Translation: CASSLSANSPLHF.

The chain links TRBV23-1 to TRBJ1-1; D not resolved. TRBV23-1 is known as an ORF, though its function is uncertain. This CDR3 has 11 amino acids. Trimming shortened V by 10 bases and J by 10 bases, and 16 bases separated the two germline ends. The CDR3 nucleotides read TGCGCCATCCCCCGTAGGGAGAGAGCTTTCTTT. This gives the protein CAIPRRERAFF.

This chain connects TRBV10-3 to TRBJ2-7; D remains ambiguous. This CDR3 is 11 amino acids long. Per the germline V gene, CDR1 is ENHRY and CDR2 is SYGVKD. V was pared by 3 bases and J by 6 bases, with 6 bases between. The CDR3 here is CAISEVSEQYF. The CDR3 DNA reads as TGTGCCATCAGTGAAGTCTCCGAGCAGTACTTC.

The rearrangement uses TRBV9 and TRBJ1-2; 7 positions match TRBD1. Germline-derived CDR1 and CDR2 are SGDLS and YYNGEE. The CDR3 has 14 residues. Germline trimming cut 0 bases from V and 6 bases from J; bases unmatched to any gene: 5. The CDR3, as DNA: TGTGCCAGCAGCGTAGAGACAGGGATCCATGGCTACACCTTC. This sequence encodes CASSVETGIHGYTF. The full variable domain, in which reference TRBV9 and TRBJ1-2 provide the parts outside the CDR3, is DSGVTQTPKHLITATGQRVTLRCSPRSGDLSVYWYQQSLDQGLQFLIQYYNGEERAKGNILERFSAQQFPDLHSELNLSSLELGDSALYFCASSVETGIHGYTFGSGTRLTVV.